This T cell receptor beta chain was sequenced for a study of blood T cell repertoires in COVID-19. This clone was counted once. The sample has other DNA sequences that encode this CDR3 too. Only in-frame clones appear in the TCRdb table, and some are missing; sequencing was by immunoSEQ multiplex PCR. The table shows approximately 300,000 clones, with roughly 90% occurring only once. The specimen sequenced was PBMCs or T cells enriched from blood (not recorded which). The clonotype originates from a woman aged 18-35 years with acute COVID-19.

The CDR3 is CASSSSSYEQYF. In DNA form, the CDR3 reads TGTGCCAGCAGTTCGAGCTCCTACGAGCAGTACTTC. The genes are TRBV6-5 and TRBJ2-7; D remains ambiguous. V was shortened by 4 bases and J by 0 bases, with 4 bases between the two germline ends. The CDR3 is made up of 12 amino acids. Germline V gene data show CDR1 as MNHEY and CDR2 as SVGAGI.